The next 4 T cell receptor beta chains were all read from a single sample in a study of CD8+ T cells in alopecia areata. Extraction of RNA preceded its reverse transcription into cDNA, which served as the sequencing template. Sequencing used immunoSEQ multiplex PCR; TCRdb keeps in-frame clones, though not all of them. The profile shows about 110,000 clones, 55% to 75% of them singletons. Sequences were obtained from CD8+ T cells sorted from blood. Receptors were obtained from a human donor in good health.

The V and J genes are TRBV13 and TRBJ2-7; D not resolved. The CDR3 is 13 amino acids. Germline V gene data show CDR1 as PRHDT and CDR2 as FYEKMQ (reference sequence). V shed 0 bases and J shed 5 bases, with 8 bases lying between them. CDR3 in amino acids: CASSLGLRDEQYF. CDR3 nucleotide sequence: TGTGCCAGCAGCTTAGGCCTCCGGGACGAGCAGTACTTC.

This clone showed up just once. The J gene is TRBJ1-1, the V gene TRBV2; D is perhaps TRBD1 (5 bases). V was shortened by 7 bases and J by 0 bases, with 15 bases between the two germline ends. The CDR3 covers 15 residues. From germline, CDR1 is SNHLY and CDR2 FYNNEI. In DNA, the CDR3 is TGTGCCAGCAAGAGGGACTCGGACATGAACACTGAAGCTTTCTTT. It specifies CASKRDSDMNTEAFF.

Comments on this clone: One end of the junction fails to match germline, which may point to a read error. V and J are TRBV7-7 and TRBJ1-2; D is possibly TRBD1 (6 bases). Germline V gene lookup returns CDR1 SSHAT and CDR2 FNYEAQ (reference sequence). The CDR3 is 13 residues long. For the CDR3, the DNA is TGTGCTAGCAGCTTAGCGCGGGGGCACGGCTACACCTTC. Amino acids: CASSLARGHGYTF. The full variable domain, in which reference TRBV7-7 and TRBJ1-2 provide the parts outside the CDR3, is GAGVSQSPRYKVTKRGQDVTLRCDPISSHATLYWYQQALGQGPEFLTYFNYEAQPDKSGLPSDRFSAERPEGSISTLTIQRTEQRDSAMYRCASSLARGHGYTFGSGTRLTVV.

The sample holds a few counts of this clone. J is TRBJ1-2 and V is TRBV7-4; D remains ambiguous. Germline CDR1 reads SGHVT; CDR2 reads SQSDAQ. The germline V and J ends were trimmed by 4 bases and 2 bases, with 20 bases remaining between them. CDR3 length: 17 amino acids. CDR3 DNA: TGTGCCAGCAGCTCGCGGCCAGGCAGAAACCCAAACTATGGCTACACCTTC. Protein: CASSSRPGRNPNYGYTF.